These 27 T cell receptor beta chains came from one sample sequenced in a study of blood T cell repertoires in COVID-19. Produced via immunoSEQ multiplex PCR; TCRdb's table is partial and in-frame only. Of under 250,000 clones in the sample, 84% were seen once. The specimen sequenced was peripheral blood. The source of these receptors is a man aged 45 to 65 with active or convalescent COVID-19.

The gene calls are TRBV2 and TRBJ1-2; 8 bases fit TRBD1. The ends lost 6 bases at V and 5 bases at J; junction bases unmatched: 8. This CDR3 has 14 amino acids. The germline gives CDR1 SNHLY, CDR2 FYNNEI. This chain's CDR3 is CASSAQGAAYGYTF. In DNA form, the CDR3 reads TGTGCCAGCAGCGCCCAGGGGGCTGCATATGGCTACACCTTC. Using reference TRBV2 and TRBJ1-2 for the parts outside the CDR3, the full variable domain is EPEVTQTPSHQVTQMGQEVILRCVPISNHLYFYWYRQILGQKVEFLVSFYNNEISEKSEIFDDQFSVERPDGSNFTLKIRSTKLEDSAMYFCASSAQGAAYGYTFGSGTRLTVV.

The V gene is TRBV7-9, the J gene TRBJ2-1, with a possible D match to TRBD2 (7 bases). The CDR3 has 15 amino acids. Germline lookup yields CDR1 SEHNR and CDR2 FQNEAQ (reference sequence). The germline V and J ends were trimmed by 0 bases and 6 bases, with 12 bases remaining between them. CDR3 sequence (DNA): TGTGCCAGCAGCTTAGCGGAGAGGGGGGGCAATGAGCAGTTCTTC. Translation gives CASSLAERGGNEQFF. Variable domain in full (rest from reference TRBV7-9 and TRBJ2-1): DTGVSQNPRHKITKRGQNVTFRCDPISEHNRLYWYRQTLGQGPEFLTYFQNEAQLEKSRLLSDRFSAERPKGSFSTLEIQRTEQGDSAMYLCASSLAERGGNEQFFGPGTRLTVL.

The chain uses TRBV27 and TRBJ1-6, with 9 bases aligning to TRBD1. The V and J ends lost 8 bases and 4 bases, in that order; junction bases with no gene match: 15. In germline, CDR1 is MNHEY, CDR2 SMNVEV (reference sequence). The CDR3 spans 18 residues. The CDR3 is CASRFSPRGQGYNSPLHF. The CDR3 DNA follows: TGTGCCAGCCGCTTTTCCCCGCGGGGACAGGGATATAATTCACCCCTCCACTTT.

The chain joins TRBV4-3 to TRBJ1-6; weak D call: TRBD1 (6 bases). Trimming removed 1 base from V and 9 bases from J, with 13 bases in between. Per germline, CDR1 LGHNA and CDR2 YSLEER. The CDR3 runs to 15 residues. The CDR3 reads CASSQGLGGASPLHF. The DNA of the CDR3 is TGCGCCAGCAGCCAAGGTCTCGGGGGGGCTTCACCCCTCCACTTT.

V usage is TRBV5-6 and J usage is TRBJ1-5; 9 bases match TRBD1. The germline CDR1 and CDR2 sequences are SGHDT and YYEEEE. This CDR3 is 14 amino acids long. With V trimmed by 1 base and J by 5 bases, 1 base remained unmatched. The CDR3 nucleotides are TGTGCCAGCAGCTTGACAGGGGGCGATCAGCCCCAGCATTTT. Its translation is CASSLTGGDQPQHF. Together with reference TRBV5-6 and TRBJ1-5, the CDR3 gives the full variable domain: DAGVTQSPTHLIKTRGQQVTLRCSPKSGHDTVSWYQQALGQGPQFIFQYYEEEERQRGNFPDRFSGHQFPNYSSELNVNALLLGDSALYLCASSLTGGDQPQHFGDGTRLSIL.

The chain links TRBV6-5 to TRBJ2-3; possibly TRBD1 for D (5 bases). Trimming cost V 3 bases and J 2 bases, with 9 bases left between them. Germline CDR1 is MNHEY and CDR2 is SVGAGI. The CDR3 loop spans 14 amino acids. CDR3 sequence reads: CASSYSGATDTQYF. As DNA, the CDR3 is TGTGCCAGCAGTTATTCTGGGGCCACAGATACGCAGTATTTT.

As for this clone: A junction end diverges from the germline sequence, so it may reflect a read error. This chain links TRBV5-1 with TRBJ1-6, with 9 bases identical to TRBD1. Germline V gene sequence: CDR1 SGHRS, CDR2 YFSETQ. The CDR3 extends over 16 amino acids. In DNA form, the CDR3 reads TGTGCCAGCAGCTTGGGGGGACAGGGCAATTCTTCACCCCTCCACTTT. Residues: CASSLGGQGNSSPLHF. Together with reference TRBV5-1 and TRBJ1-6, the CDR3 gives the full variable domain: KAGVTQTPRYLIKTRGQQVTLSCSPISGHRSVSWYQQTPGQGLQFLFEYFSETQRNKGNFPGRFSGRQFSNSRSEMNVSTLELGDSALYLCASSLGGQGNSSPLHFGNGTRLTVT.

Concerning this clone: This CDR3 is also generated by other DNA sequences in the sample. The chain is built from TRBV3-1 (or the pseudogene TRBV3-2) and TRBJ1-5; D ambiguous. CDR3 length: 13 amino acids. V lost 0 bases and J 5 bases, leaving 5 bases between the germline ends. Germline V gene sequence: CDR1 LGHDT, CDR2 YNNKEL (reference sequence). CDR3 sequence: CASSQDRDQPQHF. DNA of the CDR3: TGTGCCAGCAGCCAAGATCGGGATCAGCCCCAGCATTTT.

The chain uses TRBV6-5 and TRBJ2-1; 9 positions match TRBD1. Germline lookup yields CDR1 MNHEY and CDR2 SVGAGI. This CDR3 comprises 13 residues. V dropped 5 bases and J dropped 6; count of bases not matched to a gene: 2. The CDR3 DNA sequence: TGTGCCAGCAGTACGACAGGGGGCAATGAGCAGTTCTTC. This codes for CASSTTGGNEQFF.

This chain uses TRBV5-1 with TRBJ2-2; no firm D call. The CDR3 runs 16 residues. Germline V gene lookup returns CDR1 SGHRS and CDR2 YFSETQ. Trimming removed 0 bases from V and 1 base from J, with 10 bases in between. CDR3 sequence: CASSLVVSGNTGELFF. The CDR3 DNA is TGCGCCAGCAGCTTGGTAGTGTCGGGGAACACCGGGGAGCTGTTTTTT. Filled out from reference TRBV5-1 and TRBJ2-2, the complete variable domain reads KAGVTQTPRYLIKTRGQQVTLSCSPISGHRSVSWYQQTPGQGLQFLFEYFSETQRNKGNFPGRFSGRQFSNSRSEMNVSTLELGDSALYLCASSLVVSGNTGELFFGEGSRLTVL.

The chain combines TRBV2 with TRBJ1-5; 7 bases line up with TRBD1. Germline CDR1 SNHLY, CDR2 FYNNEI. V lost 6 bases and J lost 3; bases outside the gene matches: 8. The CDR3 has 15 amino acids. The CDR3 protein is CASRAPGGYNQPQHF. The DNA of the CDR3 is TGTGCCAGCAGGGCCCCAGGGGGTTACAATCAGCCCCAGCATTTT.

This chain joins TRBV18 and TRBJ2-1; TRBD2 matches 9 bases. This CDR3 contains 15 residues. Per germline, CDR1 KGHSH and CDR2 LQKENI. After removal of 6 bases from V and 7 bases from J, the junction contained 10 bases not matched to a gene. CDR3 sequence: CASSPTSGSANEQFF. DNA for the CDR3: TGTGCCAGCTCGCCGACTAGCGGATCCGCGAATGAGCAGTTCTTC.

The V call is TRBV7-2, the J call TRBJ2-3; TRBD1 agrees at 8 bases. The CDR3 length is 14 residues. Trimming removed 5 bases from V and 6 bases from J; junction bases left unmatched: 7. The germline CDR1 and CDR2 sequences are SGHTA and FQGNSA. This chain's CDR3 is CASSLTGVLDTQYF. The CDR3 region has the DNA TGTGCCAGCAGCCTGACAGGGGTTCTGGATACGCAGTATTTT.

The sample holds a few counts of this clone. V and J are TRBV19 and TRBJ2-1, with unresolved D. The CDR3 is made up of 13 amino acids. Germline V gives CDR1 LNHDA, CDR2 SQIVND (reference sequence). V lost 5 bases to trimming and J lost 6 bases, with 11 bases between them. CDR3 amino acids: CASSPPAANEQFF. The CDR3 DNA is TGTGCCAGTAGTCCCCCGGCGGCCAATGAGCAGTTCTTC.

This chain uses TRBV28 with TRBJ1-4; TRBD1 matches 8 bases. CDR3 length: 14 residues. Germline CDR1 and CDR2: MDHEN and SYDVKM. J gave up 8 bases and V 6 bases, and 8 bases lay outside the gene matches. CDR3 sequence reads: CASSPGGRREKLFF. As DNA, the CDR3 is TGTGCCAGCAGCCCAGGGGGCCGGCGGGAAAAACTGTTTTTT.

The chain couples TRBV4-2 to TRBJ2-5; TRBD2 matches at 16 bases. The germline V gene encodes CDR1 LGHNA and CDR2 YNFKEQ. Unmatched junction bases numbered 9, after V lost 4 bases and J lost 4 bases. The CDR3 has 18 amino acids. The CDR3 region has the DNA TGTGCCAGCAGCCGGGACGGGACTAGCGGGGGGGTATTAGAGACCCAGTACTTC. It yields the protein CASSRDGTSGGVLETQYF.

Only a few counts were recorded for this clone. This rearrangement joins TRBV12-1 to TRBJ1-1; the table gives TRBD1 as D, unverified against the DNA. TRBV12-1 represents a pseudogene. The CDR3 contains 16 residues. The CDR3 DNA sequence: TGTGCCAGCAGCTCCAATCTGGGACAGGGGATCACTGAAGCTTTCTTT. Translating it yields CASSSNLGQGITEAFF.

The CDR3 nucleotides are TGTGCCAGCAGCTTGACAGGGGGCGCTAACACCGGGGAGCTGTTTTTT. This translates into CASSLTGGANTGELFF. The chain links TRBV11-2 to TRBJ2-2, with TRBD1 matching over 10 bases. Germline CDR1 and CDR2: SGHAT and FQNNGV. V gave up 3 bases and J gave up 2 bases; unmatched junction bases: 3. The CDR3 contains 16 residues.

V usage is TRBV15 and J usage is TRBJ2-5, with D possibly matching TRBD1 (6 bases). The CDR3 has 14 amino acids. V dropped 7 bases and J dropped 5 bases, with 17 bases sitting between them. CDR1 LNHNV and CDR2 YYDKDF come from the germline V gene (reference sequence). The CDR3 loop is CATKSFNRDETQYF. The CDR3 DNA sequence: TGTGCCACCAAATCGTTTAACAGGGACGAGACCCAGTACTTC.

This rearrangement joins TRBV19 to TRBJ1-1, with 7 bases aligning to TRBD1. This CDR3 spans 15 amino acids. Trimming cost V 5 bases and J 1 base; bases outside gene matches: 7. In germline, CDR1 is LNHDA, CDR2 SQIVND (reference sequence). The CDR3: CASSPGTAGNTEAFF. The CDR3 DNA follows: TGTGCCAGTAGTCCCGGGACAGCAGGGAACACTGAAGCTTTCTTT.

The chain combines TRBV6-5 with TRBJ1-5, with D perhaps TRBD1 (6 bases). CDR3 length: 15 amino acids. Germline-derived CDR1 and CDR2 are MNHEY and SVGAGI. V lost 6 bases, J lost 5 bases, and 17 bases lay in between. CDR3 amino acids: CASSRQVSAYQPQHF. The DNA of the CDR3 is TGTGCCAGCAGCCGACAGGTTTCCGCCTATCAGCCCCAGCATTTT.

The chain has TRBV4-3 and TRBJ1-5, with D unresolved. V was trimmed by 0 bases and J by 5 bases, leaving 5 bases between them. CDR1 LGHNA and CDR2 YSLEER come from the germline V gene. The length of the CDR3 is 13 residues. Written as DNA, the CDR3 is TGCGCCAGCAGCCAAGATAGTCATCAGCCCCAGCATTTT. It encodes CASSQDSHQPQHF.

The J gene is TRBJ2-1, the V gene TRBV12-3 or TRBV12-4, with a possible D match to TRBD1 (6 bases). The CDR3 has 13 residues. Trimming took off 7 bases at V and 4 bases at J, with 11 bases between the two ends. The CDR3 sequence: CASTVGQYNEQFF. The CDR3 DNA reads as TGTGCCAGCACCGTCGGACAGTACAATGAGCAGTTCTTC.

V gene TRBV5-6 combines with J gene TRBJ1-6; D uncertain. There are 15 residues in the CDR3. Germline V gene lookup returns CDR1 SGHDT and CDR2 YYEEEE. The ends were cut back, 0 bases at V and 7 bases at J, with 11 bases in the middle. CDR3 protein: CASSLGSLGNSPLHF. The DNA of the CDR3 is TGTGCCAGCAGCTTGGGTAGCCTTGGAAATTCACCCCTCCACTTT.

The chain couples TRBV30 to TRBJ2-1; no definite D call. The germline gives CDR1 GTSNPN, CDR2 SVGIG (reference sequence). Trimming removed 2 bases at V and 0 bases at J, with 14 bases between. CDR3 length: 16 amino acids. This CDR3 is CAWSTTGSSSYNEQFF. Written as DNA, the CDR3 is TGTGCCTGGAGTACCACCGGGTCCAGCTCCTACAATGAGCAGTTCTTC.

The chain carries TRBV27 and TRBJ1-5; 8 bases match TRBD1. CDR3 length equals 18 residues. The J segment lost 0 bases and the V segment lost 4 bases, leaving 11 bases of the junction unmatched. Germline CDR1 is MNHEY and CDR2 is SMNVEV (reference sequence). This chain's CDR3 is CASSSPGQVDYSNQPQHF. CDR3 nucleotides: TGTGCCAGCAGTTCACCGGGACAGGTCGACTATAGCAATCAGCCCCAGCATTTT.

The chain uses TRBV5-4 and TRBJ2-1; D possibly corresponds to TRBD1 (5 bases). Germline lookup yields CDR1 SGHNT and CDR2 YYREEE (reference sequence). The CDR3 sequence is 15 residues long. V was shortened by 0 bases and J by 5 bases, with 12 bases between the two germline ends. The CDR3 DNA sequence: TGTGCCAGCAGCTTGGTAGGGGTCGCCAACAATGAGCAGTTCTTC. Protein sequence: CASSLVGVANNEQFF.